The source of this T cell receptor beta chain is a study of immune evolution from preneoplasia to lung adenocarcinoma. Per germline, CDR1 WNHNN and CDR2 SYGVQD (reference sequence). V dropped 8 bases and J dropped 8 bases, with 13 bases sitting between them. The CDR3 is 12 residues long. TCRdb keeps only in-frame clones here, not all; method: immunoSEQ multiplex PCR. Of about 1,400 clones in the sample, more than 60% are singletons; the top ten hold roughly a tenth. The receptor comes from a person aged 65-85 years with lung adenocarcinoma. The chain couples TRBV10-1 to TRBJ2-1, with D perhaps matching TRBD2 (5 bases). The sequenced material came from FFPE atypical adenomatous hyperplasia tissue from the lung. Described subset: atypical adenomatous hyperplasia (AAH), lung preneoplasia. In nucleotides, the CDR3 is TGCGCCAGCCCTCGGGATAGGGATGAGCAGTTCTTC. Its protein is CASPRDRDEQFF.